This T cell receptor beta chain was captured in a study of Ad26.COV2.S vaccination and SARS-CoV-2 variants. As for the study in general: Donor allocation was to the COV1001 Ad26.COV2.S trial arm. Dosing was one shot or two shots 56 days apart. Study results and caveats: TCR breadth and depth estimates may have understated total T cell responses.

Regarding treatment: some 20 received Ad26.COV2.S at low or high dose, single or two shots; a few received placebo; per-sample allocation not given. The study sampled participants on day 63 after the first vaccine or placebo injection. In the vaccine, an Ad26 vector expressed the SARS-CoV-2 spike of the Wuhan strain. Sequencing was performed with immunoSEQ multiplex PCR; in TCRdb, only in-frame clones are kept and a portion is missing. The data contain about 320,000 clones, about 86% of them seen just once; the ten biggest clones take up 1.9%. Note on this clone: The antigen is undetermined.

The V end lost 0 bases, the J end lost 5 bases, and 11 bases lay between the germline ends. The CDR3 has 15 residues. The germline V gene has CDR1 MNHEY and CDR2 SVGAGI. The rearrangement links TRBV6-5 to TRBJ1-5; TRBD1 might be the D (6 bases). The material sequenced was peripheral blood, taken in a trial of Ad26.COV2.S vaccine versus placebo. This TCR was recovered from a person aged 18-60 years who received the Ad26.COV2.S COVID-19 vaccine or a placebo. CDR3 nucleotides: TGTGCCAGCAGTTACTCCGGGGGGCACGATCAGCCCCAGCATTTT. Amino acid sequence: CASSYSGGHDQPQHF.